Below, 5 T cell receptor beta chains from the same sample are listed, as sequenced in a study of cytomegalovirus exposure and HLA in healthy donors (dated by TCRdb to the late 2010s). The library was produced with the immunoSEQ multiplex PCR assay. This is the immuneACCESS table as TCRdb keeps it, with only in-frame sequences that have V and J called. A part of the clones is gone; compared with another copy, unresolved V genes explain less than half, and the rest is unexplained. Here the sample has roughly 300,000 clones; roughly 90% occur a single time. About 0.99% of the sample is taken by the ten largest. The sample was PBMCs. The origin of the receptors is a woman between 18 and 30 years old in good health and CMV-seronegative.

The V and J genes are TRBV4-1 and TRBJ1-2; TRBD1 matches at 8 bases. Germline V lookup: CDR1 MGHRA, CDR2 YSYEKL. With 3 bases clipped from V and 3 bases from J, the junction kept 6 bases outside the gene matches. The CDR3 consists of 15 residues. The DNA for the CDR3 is TGCGCCAGCAGCCACCCGGGACAGGCACACTATGGCTACACCTTC. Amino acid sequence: CASSHPGQAHYGYTF.

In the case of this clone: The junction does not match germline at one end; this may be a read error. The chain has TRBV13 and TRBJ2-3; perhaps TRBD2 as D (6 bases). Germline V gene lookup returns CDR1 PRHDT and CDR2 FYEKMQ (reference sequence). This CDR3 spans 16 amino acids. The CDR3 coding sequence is TGTGCCAGCAGCCTAGGAGGGGATTTAGGGTTTACTACGCAGTATTTT. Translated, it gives CASSLGGDLGFTTQYF. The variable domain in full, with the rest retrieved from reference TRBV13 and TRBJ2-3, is AAGVIQSPRHLIKEKRETATLKCYPIPRHDTVYWYQQGPGQDPQFLISFYEKMQSDKGSIPDRFSAQQFSDYHSELNMSSLELGDSALYFCASSLGGDLGFTTQYFGPGTRLTVL.

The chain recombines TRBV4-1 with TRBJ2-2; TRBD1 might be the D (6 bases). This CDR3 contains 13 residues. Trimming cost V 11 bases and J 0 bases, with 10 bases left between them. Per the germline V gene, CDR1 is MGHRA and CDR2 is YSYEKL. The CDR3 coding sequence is TGCGCCGCCGGGGACACGAACACCGGGGAGCTGTTTTTT. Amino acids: CAAGDTNTGELFF.

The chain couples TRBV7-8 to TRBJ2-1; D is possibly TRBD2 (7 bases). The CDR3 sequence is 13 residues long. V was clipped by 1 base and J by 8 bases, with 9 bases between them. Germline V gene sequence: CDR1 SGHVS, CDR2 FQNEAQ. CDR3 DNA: TGTGCCAGCAGCTTAGGCGGGGGCGATGAGCAGTTCTTC. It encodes CASSLGGGDEQFF.

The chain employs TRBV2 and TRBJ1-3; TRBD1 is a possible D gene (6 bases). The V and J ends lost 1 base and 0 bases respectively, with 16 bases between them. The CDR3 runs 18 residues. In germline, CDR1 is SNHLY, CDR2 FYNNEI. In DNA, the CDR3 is TGTGCCAGCAGTGAAGACCCCGGACAGAGGCACTCTGGAAACACCATATATTTT. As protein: CASSEDPGQRHSGNTIYF.